The 5 T cell receptor beta chains listed next were all sequenced from one sample in a study of T cell responses to AZD1222 COVID-19 vaccine (dated by TCRdb to the early 2020s). Preparation of the library involved the immunoSEQ multiplex PCR assay. TCRdb carries this immuneACCESS record with in-frame sequences only. Its versions omit some clonotypes, under half of them owing to an unresolved V gene in the studies checked, with the rest unexplained. This sample gives 95,000 to 150,000 clones in total; roughly 89% of them show up just once. Over 8.5% of the sample is in the top ten clones. In the paper's terms, the time point label means: baseline before first vaccination. In the paper's terms, the treatment or condition label means: meningococcal conjugate vaccine given as trial control. The specimen was peripheral blood, collected on day 0 of MenACWY control vaccination. Every receptor here comes from an adult in good health.

The chain joins TRBV7-2 to TRBJ2-7; a possible D gene is TRBD1 (6 bases). Trimming left V 7 bases short and J 2 bases short, with 18 bases between. This CDR3 region has 15 residues. Germline V gene data show CDR1 as SGHTA and CDR2 as FQGNSA. CDR3 DNA: TGTGCCAGCACCCTTAGTGGGACACTCCCCTACGAGCAGTACTTC. Its protein product is CASTLSGTLPYEQYF. Combining the CDR3 with reference TRBV7-2 and TRBJ2-7 gives the whole variable domain GAGVSQSPSNKVTEKGKDVELRCDPISGHTALYWYRQSLGQGLEFLIYFQGNSAPDKSGLPSDRFSAERTGGSVSTLTIQRTQQEDSAVYLCASTLSGTLPYEQYFGPGTRLTVT.

The rearrangement links TRBV15 to TRBJ2-2; D gene ambiguous. Per germline, CDR1 LNHNV and CDR2 YYDKDF (reference sequence). The CDR3 loop spans 15 amino acids. Trimming removed 1 base from V and 5 bases from J, with 11 bases in between. The CDR3 spells CATSRGPEVTGELFF. The CDR3 nucleotides read TGTGCCACCAGCAGAGGGCCCGAGGTGACCGGGGAGCTGTTTTTT.

V usage is TRBV19 and J usage is TRBJ2-1; TRBD1 matches at 11 bases. Germline CDR1 is LNHDA and CDR2 is SQIVND (reference sequence). The CDR3 runs 15 residues. V shed 5 bases, J shed 6 bases, and the junction held 6 bases outside the gene matches. The CDR3: CASSAGQGAGNEQFF. The CDR3 DNA follows: TGTGCCAGTAGTGCCGGACAGGGGGCTGGCAATGAGCAGTTCTTC.

In its sample, this clone was seen a few times. The CDR3 region is CASSFSSGAGNTIYF. The CDR3 bases are TGTGCCAGCAGCTTTTCTTCAGGGGCTGGAAACACCATATATTTT. The V gene is TRBV7-2, the J gene TRBJ1-3, with D possibly matching TRBD1 (6 bases). The germline V gene has CDR1 SGHTA and CDR2 FQGNSA. This CDR3 contains 15 residues. Trimming cost V 3 bases and J 2 bases, with 11 bases left between them.

In its sample, this clone was seen a few times. The rearrangement links TRBV6-2 or TRBV6-3 to TRBJ2-7, with 10 bases aligning to TRBD2. Germline CDR1 and CDR2: MNHEY and SVGEGT. This CDR3 contains 15 residues. The V and J ends lost 0 bases and 3 bases, in that order; junction bases with no gene match: 2. The CDR3 is CASSYSSSGSYEQYF. CDR3 sequence (DNA): TGTGCCAGCAGTTACTCGTCTAGCGGGAGCTACGAGCAGTACTTC.